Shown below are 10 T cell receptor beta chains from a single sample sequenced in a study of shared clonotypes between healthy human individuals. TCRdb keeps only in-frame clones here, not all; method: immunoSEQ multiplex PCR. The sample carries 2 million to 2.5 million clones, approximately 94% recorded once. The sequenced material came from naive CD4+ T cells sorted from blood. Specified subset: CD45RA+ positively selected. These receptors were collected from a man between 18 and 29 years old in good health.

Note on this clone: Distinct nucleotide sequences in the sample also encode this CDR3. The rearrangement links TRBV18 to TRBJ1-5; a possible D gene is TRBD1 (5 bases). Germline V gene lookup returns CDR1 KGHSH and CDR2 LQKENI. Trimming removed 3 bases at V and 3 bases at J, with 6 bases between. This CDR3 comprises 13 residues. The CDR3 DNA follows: TGTGCCAGCTCACCGACAGTCAATCAGCCCCAGCATTTT. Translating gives CASSPTVNQPQHF.

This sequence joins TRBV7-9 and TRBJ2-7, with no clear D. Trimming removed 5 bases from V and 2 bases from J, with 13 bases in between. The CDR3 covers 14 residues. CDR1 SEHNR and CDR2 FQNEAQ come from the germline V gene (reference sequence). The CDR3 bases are TGTGCCAGCAGCCGCATTGACGGAACCTACGAGCAGTACTTC. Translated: CASSRIDGTYEQYF.

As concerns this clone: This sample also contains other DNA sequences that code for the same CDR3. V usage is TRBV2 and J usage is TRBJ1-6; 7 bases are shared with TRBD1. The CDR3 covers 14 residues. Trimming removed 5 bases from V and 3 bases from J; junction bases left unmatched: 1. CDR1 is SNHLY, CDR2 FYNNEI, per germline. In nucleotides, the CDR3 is TGTGCCAGCAGTCGACAGGGCTATAATTCACCCCTCCACTTT. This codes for CASSRQGYNSPLHF.

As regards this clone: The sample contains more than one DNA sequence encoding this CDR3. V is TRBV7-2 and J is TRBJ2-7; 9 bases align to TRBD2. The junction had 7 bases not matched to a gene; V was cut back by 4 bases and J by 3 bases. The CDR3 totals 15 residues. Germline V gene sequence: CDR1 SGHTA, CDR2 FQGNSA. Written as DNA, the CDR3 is TGTGCCAGCAGCTCTCTAGCGGGAAGTAGCTACGAGCAGTACTTC. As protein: CASSSLAGSSYEQYF.

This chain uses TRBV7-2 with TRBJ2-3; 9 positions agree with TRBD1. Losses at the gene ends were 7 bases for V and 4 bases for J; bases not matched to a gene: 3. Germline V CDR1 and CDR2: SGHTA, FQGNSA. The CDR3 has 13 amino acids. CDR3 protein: CASNRQGADTQYF. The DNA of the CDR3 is TGTGCCAGCAATCGACAGGGGGCAGATACGCAGTATTTT.

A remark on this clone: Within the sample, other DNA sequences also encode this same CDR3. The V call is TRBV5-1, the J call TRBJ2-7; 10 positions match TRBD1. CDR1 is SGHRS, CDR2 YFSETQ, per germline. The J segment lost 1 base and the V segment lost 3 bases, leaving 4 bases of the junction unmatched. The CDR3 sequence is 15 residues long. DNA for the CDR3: TGCGCCAGCAGCTCGGGGACAGGGGTGTCCTACGAGCAGTACTTC. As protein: CASSSGTGVSYEQYF.

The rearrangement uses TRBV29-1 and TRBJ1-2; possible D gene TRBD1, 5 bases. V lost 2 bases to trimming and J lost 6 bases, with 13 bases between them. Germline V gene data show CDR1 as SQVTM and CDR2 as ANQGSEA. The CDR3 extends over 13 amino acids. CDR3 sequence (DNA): TGCAGCGTTGAACGGGGACCGCTGGATGGCTACACCTTC. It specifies CSVERGPLDGYTF. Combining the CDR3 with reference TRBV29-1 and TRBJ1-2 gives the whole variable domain SAVISQKPSRDICQRGTSLTIQCQVDSQVTMMFWYRQQPGQSLTLIATANQGSEATYESGFVIDKFPISRPNLTFSTLTVSNMSPEDSSIYLCSVERGPLDGYTFGSGTRLTVV.

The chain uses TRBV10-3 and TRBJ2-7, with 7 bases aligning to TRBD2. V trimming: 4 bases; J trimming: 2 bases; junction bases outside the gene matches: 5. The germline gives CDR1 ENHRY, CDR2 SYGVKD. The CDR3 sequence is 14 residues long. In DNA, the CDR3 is TGTGCCATCAGTGGGAGCGGGGCAACCTACGAGCAGTACTTC. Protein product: CAISGSGATYEQYF.

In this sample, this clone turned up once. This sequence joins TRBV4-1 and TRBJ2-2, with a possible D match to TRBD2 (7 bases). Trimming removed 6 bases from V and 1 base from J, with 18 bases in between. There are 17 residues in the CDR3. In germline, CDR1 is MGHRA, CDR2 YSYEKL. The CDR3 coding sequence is TGCGCCAGCAGAAGGGGGGAGGGAGCAATGAACACCGGGGAGCTGTTTTTT. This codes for CASRRGEGAMNTGELFF.

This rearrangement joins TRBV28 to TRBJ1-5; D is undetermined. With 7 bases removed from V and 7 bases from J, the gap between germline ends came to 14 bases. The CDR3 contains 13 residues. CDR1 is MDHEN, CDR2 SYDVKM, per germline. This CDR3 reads CASTVSLGQPQHF. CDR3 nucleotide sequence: TGTGCCAGCACGGTAAGCCTCGGACAGCCCCAGCATTTT.